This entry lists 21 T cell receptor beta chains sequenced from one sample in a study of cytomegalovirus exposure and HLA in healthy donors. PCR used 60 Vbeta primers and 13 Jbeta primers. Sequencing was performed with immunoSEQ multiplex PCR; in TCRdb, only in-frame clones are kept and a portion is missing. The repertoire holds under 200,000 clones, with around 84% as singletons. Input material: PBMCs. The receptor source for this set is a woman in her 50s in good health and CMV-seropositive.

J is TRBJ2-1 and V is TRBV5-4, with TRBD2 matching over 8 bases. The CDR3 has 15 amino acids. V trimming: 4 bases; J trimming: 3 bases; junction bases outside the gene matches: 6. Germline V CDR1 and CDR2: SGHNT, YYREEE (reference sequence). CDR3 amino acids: CASSHRGGGYNEQFF. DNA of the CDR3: TGTGCCAGCAGCCATCGGGGGGGCGGCTACAATGAGCAGTTCTTC.

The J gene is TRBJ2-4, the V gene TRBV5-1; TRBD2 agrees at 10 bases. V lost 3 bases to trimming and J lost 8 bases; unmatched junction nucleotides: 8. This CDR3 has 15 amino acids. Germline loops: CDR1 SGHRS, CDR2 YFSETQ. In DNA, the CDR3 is TGCGCCAGCAGCTCTTATAGCGGGGGGTCAGACATTCAGTACTTC. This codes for CASSSYSGGSDIQYF. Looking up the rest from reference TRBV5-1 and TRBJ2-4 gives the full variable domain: KAGVTQTPRYLIKTRGQQVTLSCSPISGHRSVSWYQQTPGQGLQFLFEYFSETQRNKGNFPGRFSGRQFSNSRSEMNVSTLELGDSALYLCASSSYSGGSDIQYFGAGTRLSVL.

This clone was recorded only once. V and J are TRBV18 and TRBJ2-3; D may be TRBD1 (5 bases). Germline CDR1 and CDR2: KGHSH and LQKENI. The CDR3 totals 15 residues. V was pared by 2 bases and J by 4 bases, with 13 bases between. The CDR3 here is CASSPTQGGPDTQYF. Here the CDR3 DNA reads TGTGCCAGCTCACCAACCCAGGGTGGTCCAGATACGCAGTATTTT.

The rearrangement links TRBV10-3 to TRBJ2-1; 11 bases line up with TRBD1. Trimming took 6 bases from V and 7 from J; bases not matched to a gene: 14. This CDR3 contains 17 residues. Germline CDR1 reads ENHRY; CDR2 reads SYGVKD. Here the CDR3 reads CAISQGLRDRGENEQFF. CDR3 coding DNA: TGTGCCATCAGCCAGGGCCTACGGGACAGGGGGGAAAATGAGCAGTTCTTC.

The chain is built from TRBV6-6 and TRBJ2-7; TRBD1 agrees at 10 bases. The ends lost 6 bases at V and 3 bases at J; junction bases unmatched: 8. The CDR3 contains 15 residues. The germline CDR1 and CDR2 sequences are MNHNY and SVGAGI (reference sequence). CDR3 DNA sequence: TGTGCCAGCAGCCTGACAGGGGGCACGAGCTACGAGCAGTACTTC. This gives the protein CASSLTGGTSYEQYF.

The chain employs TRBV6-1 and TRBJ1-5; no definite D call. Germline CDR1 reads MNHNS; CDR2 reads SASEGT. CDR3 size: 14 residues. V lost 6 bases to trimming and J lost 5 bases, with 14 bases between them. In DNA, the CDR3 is TGTGCCAGCAGGGGCGGGATCTTAGATCAGCCCCAGCATTTT. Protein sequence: CASRGGILDQPQHF.

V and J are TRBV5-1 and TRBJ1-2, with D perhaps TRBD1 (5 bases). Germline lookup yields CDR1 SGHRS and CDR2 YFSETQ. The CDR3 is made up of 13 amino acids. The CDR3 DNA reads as TGCGCTACAAGTGGGGGGGACGGATATGGCTACACCTTC. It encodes CATSGGDGYGYTF.

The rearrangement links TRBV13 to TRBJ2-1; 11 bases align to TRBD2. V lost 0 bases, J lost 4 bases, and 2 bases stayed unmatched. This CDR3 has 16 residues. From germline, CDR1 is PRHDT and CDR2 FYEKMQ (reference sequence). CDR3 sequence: CASSLGSGGAYNEQFF. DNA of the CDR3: TGTGCCAGCAGCTTAGGTAGCGGGGGGGCGTACAATGAGCAGTTCTTC.

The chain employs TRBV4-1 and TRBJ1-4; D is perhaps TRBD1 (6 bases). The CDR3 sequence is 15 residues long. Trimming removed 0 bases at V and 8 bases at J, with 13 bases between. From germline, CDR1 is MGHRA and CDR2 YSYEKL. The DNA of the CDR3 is TGCGCCAGCAGCCAAGACAGGGGTTTCGGGGAAAAACTGTTTTTT. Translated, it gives CASSQDRGFGEKLFF.

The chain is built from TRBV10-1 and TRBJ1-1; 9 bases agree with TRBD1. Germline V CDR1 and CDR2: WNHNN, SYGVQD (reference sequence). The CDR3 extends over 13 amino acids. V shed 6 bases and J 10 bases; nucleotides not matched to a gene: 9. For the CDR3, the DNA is TGCGCCAGCAGCCCGAGGACAGGGGCGGTAGCTTTCTTT. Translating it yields CASSPRTGAVAFF.

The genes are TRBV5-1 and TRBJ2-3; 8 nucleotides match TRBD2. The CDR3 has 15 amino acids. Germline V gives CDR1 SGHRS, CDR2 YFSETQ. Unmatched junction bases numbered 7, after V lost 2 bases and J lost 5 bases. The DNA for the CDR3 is TGCGCCAGCAGCTTTGGTCGGGGGGGCGGAGATACGCAGTATTTT. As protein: CASSFGRGGGDTQYF.

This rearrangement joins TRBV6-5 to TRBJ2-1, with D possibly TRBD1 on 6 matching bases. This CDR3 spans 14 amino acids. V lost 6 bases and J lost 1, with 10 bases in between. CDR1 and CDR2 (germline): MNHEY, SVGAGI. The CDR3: CASRDTGSYNEQFF. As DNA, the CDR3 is TGTGCCAGCAGGGACACAGGGTCCTACAATGAGCAGTTCTTC.

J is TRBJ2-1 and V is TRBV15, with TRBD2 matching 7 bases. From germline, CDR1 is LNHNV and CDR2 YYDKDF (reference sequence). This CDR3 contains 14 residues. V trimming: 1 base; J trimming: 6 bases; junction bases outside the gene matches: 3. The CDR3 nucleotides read TGTGCCACCAGCAGAGCGGCTAGCGGCAATGAGCAGTTCTTC. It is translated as CATSRAASGNEQFF.

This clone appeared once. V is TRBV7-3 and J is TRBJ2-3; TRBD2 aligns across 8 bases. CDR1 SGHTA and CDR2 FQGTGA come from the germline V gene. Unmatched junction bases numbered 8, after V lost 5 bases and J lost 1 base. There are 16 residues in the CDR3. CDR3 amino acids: CASSPSGGRGTDTQYF. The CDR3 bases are TGTGCCAGCAGCCCCTCGGGGGGGCGGGGCACAGATACGCAGTATTTT. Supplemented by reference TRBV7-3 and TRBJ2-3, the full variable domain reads GAGVSQTPSNKVTEKGKYVELRCDPISGHTALYWYRQSLGQGPEFLIYFQGTGAADDSGLPNDRFFAVRPEGSVSTLKIQRTERGDSAVYLCASSPSGGRGTDTQYFGPGTRLTVL.

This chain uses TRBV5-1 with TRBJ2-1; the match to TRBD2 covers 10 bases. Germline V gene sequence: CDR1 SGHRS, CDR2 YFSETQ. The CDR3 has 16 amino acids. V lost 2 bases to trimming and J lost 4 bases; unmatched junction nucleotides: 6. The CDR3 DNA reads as TGCGCCAGCAGCTTATTAGCTAGCGGGGGATACAATGAGCAGTTCTTC. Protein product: CASSLLASGGYNEQFF.

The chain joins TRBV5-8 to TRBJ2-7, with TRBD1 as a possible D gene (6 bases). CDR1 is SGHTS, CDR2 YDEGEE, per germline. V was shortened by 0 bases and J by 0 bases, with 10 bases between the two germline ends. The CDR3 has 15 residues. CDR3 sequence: CASSLGPDSSYEQYF. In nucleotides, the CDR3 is TGTGCCAGCAGCTTGGGGCCGGACAGCTCCTACGAGCAGTACTTC.

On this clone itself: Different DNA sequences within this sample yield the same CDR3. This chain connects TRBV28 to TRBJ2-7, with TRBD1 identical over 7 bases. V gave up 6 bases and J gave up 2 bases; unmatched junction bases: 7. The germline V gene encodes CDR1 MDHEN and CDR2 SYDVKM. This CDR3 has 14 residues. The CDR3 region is CASRQLTGTYEQYF. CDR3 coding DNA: TGTGCCAGCAGACAGCTGACAGGGACCTACGAGCAGTACTTC.

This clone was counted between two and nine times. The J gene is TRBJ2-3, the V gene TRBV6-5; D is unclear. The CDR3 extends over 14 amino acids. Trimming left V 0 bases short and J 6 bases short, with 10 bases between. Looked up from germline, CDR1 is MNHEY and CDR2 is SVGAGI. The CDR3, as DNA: TGTGCCAGCAGTTACTCGAAAAATGCGGATACGCAGTATTTT. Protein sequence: CASSYSKNADTQYF.

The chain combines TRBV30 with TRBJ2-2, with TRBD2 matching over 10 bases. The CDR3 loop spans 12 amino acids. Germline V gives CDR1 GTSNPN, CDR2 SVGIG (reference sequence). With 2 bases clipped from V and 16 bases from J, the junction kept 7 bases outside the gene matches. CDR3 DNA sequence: TGTGCCTGGAGTACTAGCGGGGATCACCGGTTTTTT. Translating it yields CAWSTSGDHRFF.

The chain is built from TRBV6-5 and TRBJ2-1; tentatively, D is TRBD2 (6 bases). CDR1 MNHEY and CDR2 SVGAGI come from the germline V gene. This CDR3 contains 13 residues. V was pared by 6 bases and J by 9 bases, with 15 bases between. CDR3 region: CASRTPGGFEQFF. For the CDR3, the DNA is TGTGCCAGCAGGACCCCTGGAGGGTTTGAGCAGTTCTTC.

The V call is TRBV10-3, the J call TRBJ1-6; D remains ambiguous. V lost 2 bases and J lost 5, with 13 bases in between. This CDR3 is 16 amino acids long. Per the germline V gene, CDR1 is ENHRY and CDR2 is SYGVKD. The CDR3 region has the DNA TGTGCCATCAGTGAGAACCGGGATCGCAATAATTCACCCCTCCACTTT. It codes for CAISENRDRNNSPLHF.